This TCR beta chain originates from a study of siplizumab effects on memory and regulatory T cells. Per individual sample, approximately 91,000 TCR templates were assayed. Libraries were prepared by immunoSEQ multiplex PCR; TCRdb keeps only in-frame clonotypes and omits some of them. The repertoire holds more than 85,000 clones, 92% seen once, with about 0.75% in the top ten. Trimming took 4 bases from V and 0 from J, leaving 10 bases between them. The CDR3 has 14 residues. Germline V gene lookup returns CDR1 SGHRS and CDR2 YFSETQ. The clonotype originates from a human donor in good health. The J gene is TRBJ1-2, the V gene TRBV5-1; D not resolved. Specimen: Tregs sorted from blood. CDR3 sequence reads: CASSQHLSNYGYTF. For the CDR3, the DNA is TGCGCCAGCAGCCAACACCTTTCTAACTATGGCTACACCTTC. Based on the CDR3 plus reference TRBV5-1 and TRBJ1-2, the full variable domain is KAGVTQTPRYLIKTRGQQVTLSCSPISGHRSVSWYQQTPGQGLQFLFEYFSETQRNKGNFPGRFSGRQFSNSRSEMNVSTLELGDSALYLCASSQHLSNYGYTFGSGTRLTVV.